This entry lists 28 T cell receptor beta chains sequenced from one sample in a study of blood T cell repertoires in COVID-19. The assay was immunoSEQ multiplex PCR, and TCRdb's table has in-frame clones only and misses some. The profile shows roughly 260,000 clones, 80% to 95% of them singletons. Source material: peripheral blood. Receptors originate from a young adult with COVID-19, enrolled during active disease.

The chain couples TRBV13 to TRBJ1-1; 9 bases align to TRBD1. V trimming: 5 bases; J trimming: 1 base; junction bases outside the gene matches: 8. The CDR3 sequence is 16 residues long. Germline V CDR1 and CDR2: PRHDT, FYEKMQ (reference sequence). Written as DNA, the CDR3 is TGTGCCAGCAGCCACGGACAGGGGTGGGGGAACACTGAAGCTTTCTTT. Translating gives CASSHGQGWGNTEAFF.

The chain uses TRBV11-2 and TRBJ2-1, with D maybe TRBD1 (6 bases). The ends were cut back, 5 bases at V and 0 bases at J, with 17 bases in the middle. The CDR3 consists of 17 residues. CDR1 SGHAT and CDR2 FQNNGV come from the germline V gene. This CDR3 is CASSPIWGPRSYNEQFF. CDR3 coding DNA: TGTGCCAGCAGCCCTATTTGGGGGCCTCGCTCCTACAATGAGCAGTTCTTC.

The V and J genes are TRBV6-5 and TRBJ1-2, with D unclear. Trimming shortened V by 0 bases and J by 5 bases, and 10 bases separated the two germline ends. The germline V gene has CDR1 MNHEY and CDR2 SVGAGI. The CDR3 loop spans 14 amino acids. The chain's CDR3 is CASSYSQDPYGYTF. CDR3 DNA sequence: TGTGCCAGCAGTTACTCGCAGGATCCATATGGCTACACCTTC.

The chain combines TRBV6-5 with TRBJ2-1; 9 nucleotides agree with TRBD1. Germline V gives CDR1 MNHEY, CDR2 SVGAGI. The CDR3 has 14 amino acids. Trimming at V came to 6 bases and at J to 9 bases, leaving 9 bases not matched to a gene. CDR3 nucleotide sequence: TGTGCCAGCAGCCCGGGACAGGGCTCCAGTGAGCAGTTCTTC. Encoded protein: CASSPGQGSSEQFF.

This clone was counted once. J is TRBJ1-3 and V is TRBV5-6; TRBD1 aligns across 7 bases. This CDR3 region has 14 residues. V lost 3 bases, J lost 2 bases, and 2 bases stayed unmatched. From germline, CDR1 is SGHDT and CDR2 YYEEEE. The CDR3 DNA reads TGTGCCAGCAGCTCACAGGGGACTGGAAACACCATATATTTT. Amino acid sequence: CASSSQGTGNTIYF.

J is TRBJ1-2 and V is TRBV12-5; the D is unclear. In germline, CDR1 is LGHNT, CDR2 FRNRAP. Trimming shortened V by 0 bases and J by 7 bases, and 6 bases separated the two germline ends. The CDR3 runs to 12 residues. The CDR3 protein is CASGLVLGGYTF. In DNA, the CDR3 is TGTGCTAGTGGTTTGGTACTCGGTGGCTACACCTTC.

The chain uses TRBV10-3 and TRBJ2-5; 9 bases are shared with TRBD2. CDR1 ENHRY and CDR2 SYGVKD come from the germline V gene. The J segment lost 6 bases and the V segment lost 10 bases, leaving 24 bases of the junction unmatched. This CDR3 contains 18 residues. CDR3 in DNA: TGTGCCACCGGAGGGGGGGAGACTAGCGGTACACCCTGGCAGACCCAGTACTTC. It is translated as CATGGGETSGTPWQTQYF.

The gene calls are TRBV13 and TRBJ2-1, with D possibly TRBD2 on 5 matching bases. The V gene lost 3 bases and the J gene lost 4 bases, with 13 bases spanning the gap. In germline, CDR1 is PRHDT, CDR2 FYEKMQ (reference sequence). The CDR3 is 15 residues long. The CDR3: CASSFRTGGYNEQFF. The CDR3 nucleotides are TGTGCCAGCAGCTTTAGGACGGGCGGGTACAATGAGCAGTTCTTC. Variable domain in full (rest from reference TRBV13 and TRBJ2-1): AAGVIQSPRHLIKEKRETATLKCYPIPRHDTVYWYQQGPGQDPQFLISFYEKMQSDKGSIPDRFSAQQFSDYHSELNMSSLELGDSALYFCASSFRTGGYNEQFFGPGTRLTVL.

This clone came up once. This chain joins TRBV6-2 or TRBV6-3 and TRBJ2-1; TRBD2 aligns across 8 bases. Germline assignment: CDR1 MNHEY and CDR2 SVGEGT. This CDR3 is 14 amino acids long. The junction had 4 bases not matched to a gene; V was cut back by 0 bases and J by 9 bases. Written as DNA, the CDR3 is TGTGCCAGCAGTTACTCTAAACGGGAGGGTGAGCAGTTCTTC. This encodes CASSYSKREGEQFF.

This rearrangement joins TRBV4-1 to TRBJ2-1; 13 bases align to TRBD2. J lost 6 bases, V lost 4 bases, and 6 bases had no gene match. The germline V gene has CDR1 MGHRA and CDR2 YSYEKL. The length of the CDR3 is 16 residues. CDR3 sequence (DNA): TGCGCCAGCAGCCCAGGGACTAGCGGGGTGCGCAATGAGCAGTTCTTC. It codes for CASSPGTSGVRNEQFF.

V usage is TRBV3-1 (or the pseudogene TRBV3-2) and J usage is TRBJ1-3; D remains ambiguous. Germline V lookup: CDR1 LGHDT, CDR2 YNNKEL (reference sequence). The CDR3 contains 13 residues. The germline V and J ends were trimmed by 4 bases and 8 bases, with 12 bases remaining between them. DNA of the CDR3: TGTGCCAGCAGCCGCGGAGCTTTGCACACCATATATTTT. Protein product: CASSRGALHTIYF.

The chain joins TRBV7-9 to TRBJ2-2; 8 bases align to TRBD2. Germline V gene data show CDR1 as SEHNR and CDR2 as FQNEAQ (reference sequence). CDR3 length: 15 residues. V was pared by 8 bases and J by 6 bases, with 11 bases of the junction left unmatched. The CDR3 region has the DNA TGTGCCAGCGATGAGCGGGAGATGAGGGCCGGGGAGCTGTTTTTT. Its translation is CASDEREMRAGELFF.

In DNA form, the CDR3 reads TGTGCCAGCAGCTTAGGGGGGCCCACCGGTTACGAGCAGTACTTC. It encodes CASSLGGPTGYEQYF. V gene TRBV7-2 combines with J gene TRBJ2-7, with a tentative D call TRBD1 (6 bases). Per germline, CDR1 SGHTA and CDR2 FQGNSA. The length of the CDR3 is 15 residues. Trimming cost V 1 base and J 4 bases, with 14 bases left between them.

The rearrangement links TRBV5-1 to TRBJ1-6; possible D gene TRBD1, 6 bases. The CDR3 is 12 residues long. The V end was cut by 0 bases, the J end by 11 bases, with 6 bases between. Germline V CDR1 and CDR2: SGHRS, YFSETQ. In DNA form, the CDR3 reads TGCGCCAGCAGCTTGGACAGGGCACCCCTCCACTTT. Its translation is CASSLDRAPLHF.

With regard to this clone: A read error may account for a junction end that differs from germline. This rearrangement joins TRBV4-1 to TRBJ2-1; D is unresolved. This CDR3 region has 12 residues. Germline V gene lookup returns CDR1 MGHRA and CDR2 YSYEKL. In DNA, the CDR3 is TGCGCCAGCAGCCAAGAGTACGGGTTTTTGCTCTTC. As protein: CASSQEYGFLLF.

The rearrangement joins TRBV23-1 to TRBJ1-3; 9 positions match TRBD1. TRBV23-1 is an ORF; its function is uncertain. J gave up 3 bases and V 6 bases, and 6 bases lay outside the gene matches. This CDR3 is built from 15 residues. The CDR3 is CASRFGQGSGNTIYF. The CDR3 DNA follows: TGCGCCAGCAGATTCGGACAGGGGAGTGGAAACACCATATATTTT.

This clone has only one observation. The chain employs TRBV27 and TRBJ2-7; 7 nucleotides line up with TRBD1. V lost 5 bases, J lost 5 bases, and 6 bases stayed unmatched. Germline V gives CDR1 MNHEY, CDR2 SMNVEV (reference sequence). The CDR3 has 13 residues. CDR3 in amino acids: CASSPTGVHEQYF. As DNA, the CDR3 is TGTGCCAGCAGTCCAACAGGGGTCCACGAGCAGTACTTC.

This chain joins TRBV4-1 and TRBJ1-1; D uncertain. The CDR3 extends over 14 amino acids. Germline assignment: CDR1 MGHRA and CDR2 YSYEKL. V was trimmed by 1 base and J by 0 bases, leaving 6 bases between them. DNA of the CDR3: TGCGCCAGCAGCCAAGGCGGAATGAACACTGAAGCTTTCTTT. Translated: CASSQGGMNTEAFF.

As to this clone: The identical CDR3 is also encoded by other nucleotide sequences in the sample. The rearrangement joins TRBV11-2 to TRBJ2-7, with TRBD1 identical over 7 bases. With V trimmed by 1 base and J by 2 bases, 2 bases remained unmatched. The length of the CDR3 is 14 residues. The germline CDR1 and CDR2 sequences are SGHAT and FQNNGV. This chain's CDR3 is CASSLGTGPYEQYF. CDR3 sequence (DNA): TGTGCCAGCAGCTTAGGGACAGGACCCTACGAGCAGTACTTC. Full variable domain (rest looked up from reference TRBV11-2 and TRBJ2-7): EAGVAQSPRYKIIEKRQSVAFWCNPISGHATLYWYQQILGQGPKLLIQFQNNGVVDDSQLPKDRFSAERLKGVDSTLKIQPAKLEDSAVYLCASSLGTGPYEQYFGPGTRLTVT.

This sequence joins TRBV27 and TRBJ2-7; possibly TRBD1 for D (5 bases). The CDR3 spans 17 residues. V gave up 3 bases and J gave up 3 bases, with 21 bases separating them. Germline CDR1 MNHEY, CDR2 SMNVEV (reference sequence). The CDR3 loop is CASSFLGRPVGDYEQYF. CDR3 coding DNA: TGTGCCAGCAGTTTTTTGGGGCGACCGGTCGGCGACTACGAGCAGTACTTC.

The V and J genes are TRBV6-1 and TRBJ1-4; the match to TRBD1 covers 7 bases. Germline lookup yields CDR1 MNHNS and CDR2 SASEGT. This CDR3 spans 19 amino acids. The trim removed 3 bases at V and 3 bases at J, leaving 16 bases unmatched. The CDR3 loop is CASSDATGVRRLANEKLFF. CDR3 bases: TGTGCCAGCAGTGACGCTACAGGGGTAAGAAGGCTGGCTAATGAAAAACTGTTTTTT.

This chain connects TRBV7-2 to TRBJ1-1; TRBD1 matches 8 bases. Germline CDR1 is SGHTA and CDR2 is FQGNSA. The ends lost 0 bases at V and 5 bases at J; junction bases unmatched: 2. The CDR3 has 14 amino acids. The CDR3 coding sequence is TGTGCCAGCAGCTTAGCCAGGGGGCGAACTGAAGCTTTCTTT. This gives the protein CASSLARGRTEAFF.

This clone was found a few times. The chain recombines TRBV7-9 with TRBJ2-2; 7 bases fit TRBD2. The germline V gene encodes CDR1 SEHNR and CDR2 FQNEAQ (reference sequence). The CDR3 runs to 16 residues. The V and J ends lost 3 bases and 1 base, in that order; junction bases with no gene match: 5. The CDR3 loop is CASSFAGERNTGELFF. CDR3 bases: TGTGCCAGCAGCTTCGCGGGAGAAAGGAACACCGGGGAGCTGTTTTTT.

The CDR3 reads CATGLTEYNEQFF. CDR3 sequence (DNA): TGTGCCACCGGGCTGACAGAGTACAATGAGCAGTTCTTC. The V and J genes are TRBV11-2 and TRBJ2-1, with D possibly matching TRBD1 (5 bases). V dropped 10 bases and J dropped 4 bases, with 14 bases sitting between them. Germline CDR1 and CDR2: SGHAT and FQNNGV. The CDR3 sequence is 13 residues long.

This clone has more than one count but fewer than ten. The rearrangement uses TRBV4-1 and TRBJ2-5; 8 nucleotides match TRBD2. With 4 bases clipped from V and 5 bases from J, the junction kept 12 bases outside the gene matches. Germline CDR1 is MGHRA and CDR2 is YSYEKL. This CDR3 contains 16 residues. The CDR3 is CASSRESGGGVETQYF. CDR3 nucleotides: TGCGCCAGCAGCCGAGAGTCCGGGGGGGGCGTGGAGACCCAGTACTTC.

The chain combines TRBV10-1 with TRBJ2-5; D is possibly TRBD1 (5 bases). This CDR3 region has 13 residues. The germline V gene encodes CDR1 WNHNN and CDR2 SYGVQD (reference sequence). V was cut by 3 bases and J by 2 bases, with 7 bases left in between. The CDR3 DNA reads TGCGCCAGCAGTGACAGGGTGCAAGAGACCCAGTACTTC. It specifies CASSDRVQETQYF.

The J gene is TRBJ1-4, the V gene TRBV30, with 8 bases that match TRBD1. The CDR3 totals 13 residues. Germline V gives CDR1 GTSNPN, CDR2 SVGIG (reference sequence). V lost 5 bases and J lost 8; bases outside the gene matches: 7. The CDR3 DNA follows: TGTGCCTGGGCCAGGGGGCTACGAGAAAAACTGTTTTTT. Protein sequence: CAWARGLREKLFF.

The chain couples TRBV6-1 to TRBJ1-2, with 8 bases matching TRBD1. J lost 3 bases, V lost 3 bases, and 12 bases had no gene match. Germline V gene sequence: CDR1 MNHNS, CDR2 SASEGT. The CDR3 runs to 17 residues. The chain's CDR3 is CASSDGQTGESYYGYTF. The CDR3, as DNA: TGTGCCAGCAGTGATGGACAGACAGGGGAGTCTTACTATGGCTACACCTTC.